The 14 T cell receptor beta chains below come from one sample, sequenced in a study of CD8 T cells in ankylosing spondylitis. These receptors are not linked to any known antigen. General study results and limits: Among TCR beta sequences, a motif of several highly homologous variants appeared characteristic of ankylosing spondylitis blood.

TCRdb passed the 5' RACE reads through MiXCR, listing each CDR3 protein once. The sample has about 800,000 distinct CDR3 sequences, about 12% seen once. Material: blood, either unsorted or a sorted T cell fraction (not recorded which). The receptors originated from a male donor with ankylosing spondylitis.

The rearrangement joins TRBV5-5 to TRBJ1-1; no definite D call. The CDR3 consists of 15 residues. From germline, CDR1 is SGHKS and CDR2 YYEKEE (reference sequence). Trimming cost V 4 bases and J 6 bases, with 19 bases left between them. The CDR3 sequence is CASSVAVGRLAEAFF. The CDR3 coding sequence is TGTGCCAGCAGCGTCGCTGTGGGGAGGCTCGCTGAAGCTTTCTTT.

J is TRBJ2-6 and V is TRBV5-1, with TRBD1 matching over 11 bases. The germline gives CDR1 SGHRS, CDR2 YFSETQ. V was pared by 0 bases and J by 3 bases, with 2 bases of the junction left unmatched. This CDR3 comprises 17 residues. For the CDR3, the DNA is TGCGCCAGCAGCTTGGGGACAGGGGGCGGTGGGGCCAACGTCCTGACTTTC. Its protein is CASSLGTGGGGANVLTF.

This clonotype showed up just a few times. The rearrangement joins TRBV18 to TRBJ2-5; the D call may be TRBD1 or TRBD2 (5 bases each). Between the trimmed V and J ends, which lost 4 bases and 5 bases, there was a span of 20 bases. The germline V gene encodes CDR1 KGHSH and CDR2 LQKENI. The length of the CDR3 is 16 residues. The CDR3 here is CASSRLLTASGETQYF. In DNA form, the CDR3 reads TGTGCCAGCTCACGCTTACTGACAGCATCGGGGGAGACCCAGTACTTC.

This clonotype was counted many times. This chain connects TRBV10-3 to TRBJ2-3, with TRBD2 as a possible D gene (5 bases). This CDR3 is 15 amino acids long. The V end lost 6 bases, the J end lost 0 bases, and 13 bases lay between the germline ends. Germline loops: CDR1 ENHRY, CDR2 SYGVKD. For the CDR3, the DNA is TGTGCCATCAGCCCCGGAGGAACTAGCACAGATACGCAGTATTTT. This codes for CAISPGGTSTDTQYF.

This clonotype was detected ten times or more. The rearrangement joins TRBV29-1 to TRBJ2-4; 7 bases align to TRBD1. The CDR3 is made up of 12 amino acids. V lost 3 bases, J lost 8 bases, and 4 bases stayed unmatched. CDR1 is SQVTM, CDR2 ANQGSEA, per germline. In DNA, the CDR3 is TGCAGCGTTGAGTTTCAGGGGGACATTCAGTACTTC. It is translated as CSVEFQGDIQYF. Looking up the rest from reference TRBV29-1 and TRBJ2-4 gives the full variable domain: SAVISQKPSRDICQRGTSLTIQCQVDSQVTMMFWYRQQPGQSLTLIATANQGSEATYESGFVIDKFPISRPNLTFSTLTVSNMSPEDSSIYLCSVEFQGDIQYFGAGTRLSVL.

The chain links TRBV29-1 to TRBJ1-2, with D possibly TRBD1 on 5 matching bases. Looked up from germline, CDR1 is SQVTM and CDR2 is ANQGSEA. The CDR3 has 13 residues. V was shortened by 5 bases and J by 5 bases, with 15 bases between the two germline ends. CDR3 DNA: TGCAGCGTTTCCGGGACGGGGGGGTATGGCTACACCTTC. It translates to CSVSGTGGYGYTF.

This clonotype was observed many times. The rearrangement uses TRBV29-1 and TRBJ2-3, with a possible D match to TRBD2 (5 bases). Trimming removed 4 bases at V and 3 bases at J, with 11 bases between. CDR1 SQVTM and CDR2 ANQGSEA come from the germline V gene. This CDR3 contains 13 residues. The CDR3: CSVGRGQTDTQYF. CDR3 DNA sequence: TGCAGCGTTGGGAGAGGGCAGACAGATACGCAGTATTTT.

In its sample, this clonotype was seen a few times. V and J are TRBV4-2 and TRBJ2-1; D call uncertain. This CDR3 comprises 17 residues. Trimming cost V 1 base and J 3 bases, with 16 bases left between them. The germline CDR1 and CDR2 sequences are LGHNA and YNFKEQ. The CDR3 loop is CASSQVPVPLVYNEQFF. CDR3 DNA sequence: TGTGCCAGCAGCCAAGTCCCAGTACCCCTCGTCTACAATGAGCAGTTCTTC.

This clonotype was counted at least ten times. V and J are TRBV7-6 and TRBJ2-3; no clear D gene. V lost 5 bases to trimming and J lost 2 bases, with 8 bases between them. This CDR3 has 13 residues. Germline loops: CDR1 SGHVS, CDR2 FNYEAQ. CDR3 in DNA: TGTGCCAGCAGCCCAAACCCCACAGATACGCAGTATTTT. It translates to CASSPNPTDTQYF.

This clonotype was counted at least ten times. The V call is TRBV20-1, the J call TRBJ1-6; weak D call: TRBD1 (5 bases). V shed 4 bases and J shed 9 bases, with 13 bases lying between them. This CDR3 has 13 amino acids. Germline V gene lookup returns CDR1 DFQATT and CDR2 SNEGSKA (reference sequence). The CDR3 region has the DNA TGCAGTGCTAATAGGCAGGGAGGTTCACCCCTCCACTTT. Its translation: CSANRQGGSPLHF.

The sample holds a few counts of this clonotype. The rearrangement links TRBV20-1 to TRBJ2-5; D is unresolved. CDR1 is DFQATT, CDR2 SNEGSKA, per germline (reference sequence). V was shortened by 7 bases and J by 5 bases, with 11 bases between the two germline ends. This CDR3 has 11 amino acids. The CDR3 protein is CSGRRQETQYF. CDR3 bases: TGCAGTGGGCGTAGGCAGGAGACCCAGTACTTC.

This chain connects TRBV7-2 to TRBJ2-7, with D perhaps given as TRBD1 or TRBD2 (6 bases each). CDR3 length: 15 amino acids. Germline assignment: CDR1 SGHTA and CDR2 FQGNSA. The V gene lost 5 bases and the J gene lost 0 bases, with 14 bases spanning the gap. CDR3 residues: CASSRVGGPSYEQYF. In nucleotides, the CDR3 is TGTGCCAGCAGCCGCGTCGGGGGCCCCTCCTACGAGCAGTACTTC.

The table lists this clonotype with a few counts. This chain's CDR3 is CASSPATGGLPWGEKLFF. Written as DNA, the CDR3 is TGTGCCAGCAGCCCGGCGACAGGGGGCTTACCTTGGGGTGAAAAACTGTTTTTT. The gene calls are TRBV11-1 and TRBJ1-4; TRBD1 matches 10 bases. Germline CDR1 and CDR2: SGHAT and FQDESV (reference sequence). Trimming removed 5 bases from V and 7 bases from J; junction bases left unmatched: 16. The CDR3 is 18 amino acids.

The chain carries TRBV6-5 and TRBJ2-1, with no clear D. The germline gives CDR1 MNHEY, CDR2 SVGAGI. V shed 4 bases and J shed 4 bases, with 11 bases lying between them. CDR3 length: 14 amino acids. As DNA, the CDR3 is TGTGCCAGCAGTTTGAAAGGGATTTACAATGAGCAGTTCTTC. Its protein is CASSLKGIYNEQFF.